This is a list of T cell receptor beta chains from one sample in a study of molecular identifiers for immune sequencing clone quantification. TCRdb recomputed calls from the PCR reads with MiXCR, one row per CDR3 protein. The data show around 460,000 distinct CDR3 sequences, with around a fifth seen just once and about 0.8% held by the top ten. Sequencing was performed on naive CD8+ T cells from blood, with Jurkat cell RNA spiked in. Receptors were obtained from a human donor in good health. Some libraries in this study had Jurkat cell RNA spiked in. Each CDR3 is given with its conserved first and last residue. Fields, in order: V gene, J gene, CDR3 protein.

>TRBV27|TRBJ1-4
CASSPQGPFEKLFF
>TRBV14|TRBJ2-3
CASSQLMGTDTQYF
>TRBV28|TRBJ1-6
CASSPPLHF
>TRBV7-9|TRBJ2-7
CASSSSSGEQYF
>TRBV5-5|TRBJ2-1
CASSFTGNEQFF
>TRBV5-1|TRBJ2-6
CASSLAPGQGAFGANVLTF
>TRBV4-1|TRBJ2-7
CASSQEAGLGYEQYF
>TRBV20-1|TRBJ1-1
CSATAGTGESEAFF
>TRBV5-6|TRBJ2-7
CASSWVTSGSGYEQYF
>TRBV2|TRBJ2-7
CASSEWRQGSSSYEQYF
>TRBV30|TRBJ2-3
CAWSVMLAGTSADTQYF
>TRBV2|TRBJ1-2
CASSDGRTEAANYGYTF
>TRBV2|TRBJ2-3
CATMGRGTPADTQYF
>TRBV20-1|TRBJ2-1
CSARYRDRAYNEQFF
>TRBV27|TRBJ2-7
CASSPQAKLNYEQYF
>TRBV5-5|TRBJ2-7
CASSTPTDRELYEQYF
>TRBV12-5|TRBJ2-3
CASGFGDTQYF
>TRBV2|TRBJ1-2
CASKQDYGYTF
>TRBV7-6|TRBJ2-2
CASSSVPGRGFTGELFF
>TRBV28|TRBJ2-7
CASRPTGGLYEQYF
>TRBV27|TRBJ2-3
CASSPKRAYTDTQYF
>TRBV7-9|TRBJ2-2
CASSLGTSGATGELFF